The TCR beta chain under discussion was sequenced for a study of T cell clonotyping in hematopoietic cell transplantation (dated by TCRdb to about 2021). Context from the whole study: Pretransplant recipient samples were obtained after cytoreduction. In the study, approximately 140 blood samples were gathered from 35 consecutive transplant recipients and their related donors. Patient recruitment ran from 2015 to early 2017, and follow-up continued until late 2020 or death. The full study reports these points: The sample size was limited and the cells went unsorted, which meant the CD4 and CD8 repertoire contributions could not be told apart. After transplant, TCR diversity in recipients dropped, and pathologically expanded clonotypes climbed progressively between day 30 and day 180. Inverse Simpson Index values from donors and from recipients before transplant predicted broader TCR repertoire diversity after transplant. Overlap with donor repertoires was found for only a small fraction of recipient repertoires, with over 95% found to appear de novo at the given depth.

With the immunoSEQ assay, which is a bias-controlled multiplex PCR relying on V- and J-specific primers, TCR beta CDR3 regions were amplified from genomic DNA. In a second PCR step, a proprietary barcode and Illumina adapter sequences were attached to the CDR3 amplicons. An Illumina MiSeq instrument was used for sequencing of the CDR3 libraries. Under the source paper's analysis protocol: Export and quality control were handled in immunoSEQ Analyzer 3.0, while downstream analyses relied on R Bioconductor and Immunarch. Only productive rearrangements within the normalized downsampled data set were used in the calculation of repertoire metrics. Pathologically expanded clonotypes were defined as those larger than 5 templates in the normalized cohort. The Inverse Simpson Index served as the measure of repertoire diversity. To capture all clonotypes, the CMV-specificity analyses were run on the non-normalized data set. TCRdb took over this immuneACCESS table, retaining in-frame rearrangements with V and J assigned. Such tables are incomplete; in checked studies, under half of the missing clones stem from an unresolved V gene, and the remainder is unexplained. V and J calls and clone size come straight from that table; D and trimming were deduced from the DNA. Within this sample are 8,900 or so clones, with over 75% of them counted one time only. The ten top clones hold around a quarter of the sample.

The meaning of the sample's time point label: recipient sample about 28 days before transplant, after cytoreduction. Blood from recipients was drawn roughly 28 days before transplant, then again at days 30, 100 and 180 after transplant. Nuclei Lysis Solution was used to extract genomic DNA from fresh or cryopreserved unfractionated peripheral blood mononuclear cells. This clone was seen only once. Its target antigen remains unknown. Base qualities are not provided; no much larger clone lies one nucleotide away. The material sequenced was peripheral blood mononuclear cells, taken before stem cell transplant. This receptor was identified in a woman in her sixties with acute myeloid leukemia. Some clones in this sample may be carry-over from other donors' samples.

In nucleotide form, the sequence is TGCACCAGCAGCCCCCTCTGGGGGATCCATTGCTCCTACAATGAGCAGTTCTTC. This is translated as CTSSPLWGIHCSYNEQFF. The V and J genes are TRBV1 and TRBJ2-1. TRBV1 is flagged as a pseudogene. The CDR3 contains 18 residues, cysteine and phenylalanine counted. Left in the record is the CDR3 DNA by itself, 54 bases read in frame from the first base.